The rows below give T cell receptor beta chains drawn from one sample of a study of blood T cell repertoires in COVID-19. Data came from immunoSEQ multiplex PCR; TCRdb stores just in-frame clones and leaves some out. The sample contains a few hundred thousand clones, approximately 90% of which appear only once. Sequenced: peripheral blood. The receptors derive from a woman aged 55-69 years with acute or convalescent COVID-19. CDR3s include the opening cysteine and the closing phenylalanine or tryptophan. The order of the fields is CDR3 protein, V gene, clone size, J gene. Not all rows give a size; the values are once, few, many and, for expanded clones, a class.

cdr3_aa: CASSLDRAATGELFF
v_call: TRBV5-1
clone_size: NA
j_call: TRBJ2-2

cdr3_aa: CATSRGGGAKNIQYF
v_call: TRBV15
clone_size: NA
j_call: TRBJ2-4

cdr3_aa: CASSSRAFDRAIYNSPLHF
v_call: TRBV27
clone_size: NA
j_call: TRBJ1-6

cdr3_aa: CASSTRDRGGNQPQHF
v_call: TRBV19
clone_size: once
j_call: TRBJ1-5

cdr3_aa: CASSPPGQGRYGYTF
v_call: TRBV18
clone_size: NA
j_call: TRBJ1-2

cdr3_aa: CASSFPSPLRSNQPQHF
v_call: TRBV28
clone_size: NA
j_call: TRBJ1-5

cdr3_aa: CASSSIQGIETQYF
v_call: TRBV11-2
clone_size: NA
j_call: TRBJ2-5

cdr3_aa: CASSLDAAGLDAYNEQFF
v_call: TRBV7-6
clone_size: NA
j_call: TRBJ2-1

cdr3_aa: CASSLWRLAGGPGELFF
v_call: TRBV28
clone_size: NA
j_call: TRBJ2-2

cdr3_aa: CASSFNRGNEQFF
v_call: TRBV5-4
clone_size: NA
j_call: TRBJ2-1

cdr3_aa: CASSYGGGLTTDTQYF
v_call: TRBV6-5
clone_size: NA
j_call: TRBJ2-3

cdr3_aa: CASTTGQGPQPQHF
v_call: TRBV2
clone_size: NA
j_call: TRBJ1-5

cdr3_aa: CASSSDRVQETQYF
v_call: TRBV28
clone_size: once
j_call: TRBJ2-5

cdr3_aa: CASSPSGGTIGNTIYF
v_call: TRBV18
clone_size: NA
j_call: TRBJ1-3

cdr3_aa: CASSQGSGGRAYEQYF
v_call: TRBV4-2
clone_size: NA
j_call: TRBJ2-7

cdr3_aa: CASSSRPTSGNTIYF
v_call: TRBV28
clone_size: NA
j_call: TRBJ1-3

cdr3_aa: CASAETGTNSPLHF
v_call: TRBV5-1
clone_size: NA
j_call: TRBJ1-6

cdr3_aa: CASSWDRGYEQYF
v_call: TRBV18
clone_size: once
j_call: TRBJ2-7

cdr3_aa: CASSSLAALQRKSDTQYF
v_call: TRBV28
clone_size: NA
j_call: TRBJ2-3

cdr3_aa: CASKSREGTGGYSNQPQHF
v_call: TRBV2
clone_size: NA
j_call: TRBJ1-5

cdr3_aa: CATSRDLGTGEGYGYTF
v_call: TRBV15
clone_size: once
j_call: TRBJ1-2

cdr3_aa: CASSPFGEAEAFF
v_call: TRBV14
clone_size: NA
j_call: TRBJ1-1

cdr3_aa: CASSYQRGNTEAFF
v_call: TRBV7-9
clone_size: NA
j_call: TRBJ1-1

cdr3_aa: CASSPTGGAGQPQHF
v_call: TRBV7-6
clone_size: NA
j_call: TRBJ1-5

cdr3_aa: CASHTGNRNQPQHF
v_call: TRBV28
clone_size: few
j_call: TRBJ1-5

cdr3_aa: CASKLTGSGGYTF
v_call: TRBV19
clone_size: NA
j_call: TRBJ1-2

cdr3_aa: CASSVATGVSSGELFF
v_call: TRBV9
clone_size: NA
j_call: TRBJ2-2

cdr3_aa: CASSQGGGATDTQYF
v_call: TRBV6-6
clone_size: NA
j_call: TRBJ2-3

cdr3_aa: CAIGTPQKETQYF
v_call: TRBV10-3
clone_size: NA
j_call: TRBJ2-5

cdr3_aa: CASSSRRQGGTDTQYF
v_call: TRBV6-5
clone_size: NA
j_call: TRBJ2-3